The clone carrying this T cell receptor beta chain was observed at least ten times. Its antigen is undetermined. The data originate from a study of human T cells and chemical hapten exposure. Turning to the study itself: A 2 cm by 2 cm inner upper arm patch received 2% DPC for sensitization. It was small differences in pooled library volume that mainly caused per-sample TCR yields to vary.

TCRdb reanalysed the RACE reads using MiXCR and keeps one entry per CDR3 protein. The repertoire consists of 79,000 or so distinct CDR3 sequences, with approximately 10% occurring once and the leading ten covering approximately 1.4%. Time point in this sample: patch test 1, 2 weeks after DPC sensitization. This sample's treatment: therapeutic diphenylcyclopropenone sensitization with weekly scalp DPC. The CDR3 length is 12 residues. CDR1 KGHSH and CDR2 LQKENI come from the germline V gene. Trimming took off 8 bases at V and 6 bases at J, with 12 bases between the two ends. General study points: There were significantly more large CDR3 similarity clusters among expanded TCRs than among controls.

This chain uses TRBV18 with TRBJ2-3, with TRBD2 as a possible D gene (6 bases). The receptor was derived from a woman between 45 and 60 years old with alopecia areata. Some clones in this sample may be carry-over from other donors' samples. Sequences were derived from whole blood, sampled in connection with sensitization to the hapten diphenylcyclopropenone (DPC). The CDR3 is CASGQGGDTQYF. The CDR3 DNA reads TGTGCCAGCGGGCAGGGAGGCGATACGCAGTATTTT.